The 27 T cell receptor beta chains listed next were all sequenced from one sample in a study of regulatory T cells in long-lasting Graves disease. Described time point: persistent/refractory GD, antithyroid drugs over 5 years with positive TRAb. Preparation of the TCR library used RNA extracted from PBMCs. Arm-PCR of CDR3 regions and iRepertoire HTBI primers were used to build TCR beta libraries. TCRdb redid the calling of the multiplex PCR reads with MiXCR, one entry per CDR3 protein. The sample shows roughly 400,000 distinct CDR3 sequences, around 23% of them seen only once. The source was peripheral blood mononuclear cells (PBMCs), collected when the disease was refractory, from a patient treated with antithyroid drugs. The receptors stem from a female donor with Graves disease.

This clonotype has a count of ten or more. V and J are TRBV28 and TRBJ1-6, with 9 bases that match TRBD1. The CDR3 has 15 residues. The trim removed 4 bases at V and 11 bases at J, leaving 9 bases unmatched. CDR1 and CDR2 (germline): MDHEN, SYDVKM. The CDR3 region is CASSSSGQGRPPLHF. DNA for the CDR3: TGTGCCAGCAGTTCATCGGGACAGGGTAGGCCACCCCTCCACTTT.

This clonotype appeared a few times. This chain connects TRBV10-3 to TRBJ1-2; D is perhaps TRBD1 (5 bases). Germline loops: CDR1 ENHRY, CDR2 SYGVKD. Trimming stripped 11 bases from V and 10 bases from J, with 23 bases between. The CDR3 is 13 amino acids. CDR3 sequence: CAVNAGREIDYTF. In DNA form, the CDR3 reads TGTGCCGTCAATGCGGGCAGGGAAATCGACTACACCTTC.

This clonotype has a count of ten or more. V gene TRBV12-3 or TRBV12-4 combines with J gene TRBJ2-5; TRBD2 matches 10 bases. The V and J ends lost 7 bases and 5 bases, in that order; junction bases with no gene match: 4. The CDR3 has 13 residues. The CDR3 reads CASISAGGETQYF. DNA of the CDR3: TGTGCCAGCATCTCAGCGGGAGGGGAGACCCAGTACTTC.

Details on this clonotype: A read error may be the cause here, since a much bigger clone is one base away. The chain is built from TRBV2 and TRBJ2-3; D not resolved. Germline assignment: CDR1 SNHLY and CDR2 FYNNEI. Trimming left V 4 bases short and J 5 bases short, with 7 bases between. The CDR3 loop spans 12 amino acids. The CDR3 sequence: CASSGAVDTQYF. As DNA, the CDR3 is TGTGCCAGCAGTGGAGCAGTAGATACGCAGTATTTT.

About this clonotype itself: A single base separates this from a much larger clone, so it may be a read error. This chain links TRBV28 with TRBJ2-7, with TRBD2 matching 7 bases. Trimming cost V 2 bases and J 0 bases; bases outside gene matches: 4. CDR1 is MDHEN and CDR2 is SYDVKM in the germline V gene. The CDR3 is 15 residues long. CDR3 loop: CASSLDTSASYEQYF. The CDR3, as DNA: TGTGCCAGCAGTTTAGATACTAGCGCCTCCTACGAGCAGTACTTC.

This clonotype was found many times. This sequence joins TRBV20-1 and TRBJ1-4; TRBD1 matches 9 bases. Germline CDR1 and CDR2: DFQATT and SNEGSKA (reference sequence). The V gene end was trimmed by 1 base and the J gene end by 7 bases; junction bases not matched to a gene: 7. The CDR3 loop spans 15 amino acids. CDR3 DNA sequence: TGCAGTGCTAGAGTGGCCGCGGGACAGGGTGAAAAACTGTTTTTT. This sequence encodes CSARVAAGQGEKLFF.

This clonotype was picked up many times. The rearrangement links TRBV12-3 or TRBV12-4 to TRBJ2-7; 7 bases map to TRBD2. V was clipped by 4 bases and J by 6 bases; unmatched bases: 3. The CDR3 extends over 12 amino acids. The CDR3 loop reads CASSSGLGEQYF. As DNA, the CDR3 is TGTGCCAGCAGTTCCGGACTAGGCGAGCAGTACTTC.

At least ten counts were recorded for this clonotype. The chain recombines TRBV27 with TRBJ2-2; the match to TRBD2 covers 7 bases. Germline V gene lookup returns CDR1 MNHEY and CDR2 SMNVEV (reference sequence). This CDR3 spans 16 amino acids. Trimming removed 6 bases from V and 7 bases from J; junction bases left unmatched: 14. The CDR3 spells CASRTLSGLVGGELFF. Written as DNA, the CDR3 is TGTGCCAGCAGGACGCTTAGCGGGCTAGTGGGCGGGGAGCTGTTTTTT.

The chain links TRBV6-2 or TRBV6-3 to TRBJ2-3, with 8 bases that match TRBD2. The germline V gene encodes CDR1 MNHEY and CDR2 SVGEGT. The CDR3 has 15 amino acids. V trimming: 5 bases; J trimming: 1 base; junction bases outside the gene matches: 5. The CDR3 is CASSERAGGTDTQYF. CDR3 nucleotides: TGTGCCAGCAGTGAACGAGCGGGAGGCACAGATACGCAGTATTTT.

A single count supports this clonotype. The chain has TRBV29-1 and TRBJ2-3; TRBD1 is a possible D gene (5 bases). The CDR3 contains 13 residues. The V gene's germline CDR1 is SQVTM and CDR2 ANQGSEA. V was cut by 6 bases and J by 1 base, with 11 bases left in between. CDR3 DNA sequence: TGCAGCGTCCCCATACAGGGCACAGATACGCAGTATTTT. Translating it yields CSVPIQGTDTQYF.

This clonotype was found a few times. The V and J genes are TRBV9 and TRBJ2-7, with D possibly TRBD1 on 7 matching bases. Between the trimmed V and J ends, which lost 0 bases and 5 bases, there was a span of 15 bases. Germline assignment: CDR1 SGDLS and CDR2 YYNGEE. The CDR3 totals 15 residues. The CDR3 coding sequence is TGTGCCAGCAGCGTAGCGTCAGGGGGGCTTGACGAGCAGTACTTC. Translation gives CASSVASGGLDEQYF.

Comments on this clonotype: With a much larger clone just one base away, this may be a read error. The rearrangement uses TRBV6-1 and TRBJ2-5; 8 bases match TRBD1. Germline V lookup: CDR1 MNHNS, CDR2 SASEGT. The CDR3 covers 15 residues. CDR3 DNA: TGTGCCGGCAGTGAAGCCCAGGGGGCTTGGGAGACCCAGTACTTC. Protein product: CAGSEAQGAWETQYF.

A few counts support this clonotype. The rearrangement joins TRBV3-1 to TRBJ2-3, with D hard to call. CDR1 and CDR2 (germline): LGHDT, YNNKEL (reference sequence). The V end was cut by 1 base, the J end by 4 bases, with 9 bases between. The CDR3 loop spans 14 amino acids. CDR3 bases: TGTGCCAGCAGCCAAGCCCTTAGTGCAGATACGCAGTATTTT. Translation: CASSQALSADTQYF.

DNA of the CDR3: TGTGCCAGCAGCCCCCTGACGGGTGGAGTCAAGAACATTCAGTACTTC. Translated: CASSPLTGGVKNIQYF. V and J are TRBV28 and TRBJ2-4; the D is unclear. Germline-derived CDR1 and CDR2 are MDHEN and SYDVKM. The V end was cut by 6 bases, the J end by 7 bases, with 22 bases between. The CDR3 is 16 amino acids.

The genes are TRBV20-1 and TRBJ1-2, with D perhaps TRBD1 (5 bases). With 0 bases removed from V and 8 bases from J, the gap between germline ends came to 19 bases. The length of the CDR3 is 15 residues. Germline V gene lookup returns CDR1 DFQATT and CDR2 SNEGSKA (reference sequence). The CDR3 DNA is TGCAGTGCTAGAGATCAGAGGGGCGGTTCGTACGGCTACACCTTC. Its translation: CSARDQRGGSYGYTF.

This clonotype was recorded at least ten times. The V gene is TRBV27, the J gene TRBJ1-4, with a tentative D call TRBD1 (5 bases). V was cut by 4 bases and J by 0 bases, with 12 bases left in between. Germline lookup yields CDR1 MNHEY and CDR2 SMNVEV (reference sequence). This CDR3 region has 16 residues. The CDR3, as DNA: TGTGCCAGCAGTTCCGCAGACAGCGCAACTAATGAAAAACTGTTTTTT. Translating gives CASSSADSATNEKLFF.

CDR3 sequence: CSVASDTDTQYF. CDR3 sequence (DNA): TGCAGTGTTGCTAGCGACACAGATACGCAGTATTTT. The chain employs TRBV20-1 and TRBJ2-3; weak D call: TRBD2 (6 bases). Trimming left V 7 bases short and J 2 bases short, with 10 bases between. There are 12 residues in the CDR3. Germline CDR1 is DFQATT and CDR2 is SNEGSKA (reference sequence).

To note about this clonotype: Given a much more abundant clone one base away, this may be a read error. The J gene is TRBJ1-5, the V gene TRBV28, with D possibly TRBD1 on 5 matching bases. The germline V and J ends were trimmed by 8 bases and 8 bases, with 19 bases remaining between them. Germline V gives CDR1 MDHEN, CDR2 SYDVKM. The CDR3 spans 14 residues. Written as DNA, the CDR3 is TGTGCCAGCCCCGTAGGGGCGGTCAAGGAGCCCCAGCATTTT. Protein: CASPVGAVKEPQHF.

The V and J genes are TRBV12-3 or TRBV12-4 and TRBJ2-1, with TRBD2 matching 8 bases. This CDR3 is 17 amino acids long. V shed 7 bases, J shed 6 bases, and the junction held 17 bases outside the gene matches. The CDR3 is CASTSSGGGWGSNEQFF. Written as DNA, the CDR3 is TGTGCCAGCACCTCGTCGGGCGGGGGGTGGGGCTCCAATGAGCAGTTCTTC.

In this sample, this clonotype turned up many times. The V call is TRBV2, the J call TRBJ1-5, with 10 bases lining up with TRBD1. Trimming cost V 6 bases and J 2 bases; bases outside gene matches: 7. The CDR3 length is 16 residues. The germline V gene has CDR1 SNHLY and CDR2 FYNNEI. CDR3 region: CASSLDRGRGNQPQHF. The CDR3 DNA follows: TGTGCCAGCAGCCTAGACAGGGGGCGAGGCAATCAGCCCCAGCATTTT.

The chain joins TRBV18 to TRBJ2-2, with a possible D match to TRBD1 (5 bases). Germline CDR1 is KGHSH and CDR2 is LQKENI. This CDR3 region has 14 residues. Trimming pared 6 bases from V and 5 bases from J, leaving 13 bases between. In nucleotides, the CDR3 is TGTGCCAGCTCGAGACAGAGTATGACCGGGGAGCTGTTTTTT. Translated: CASSRQSMTGELFF.

This clonotype showed up many times. The chain joins TRBV28 to TRBJ2-5, with D possibly TRBD2 on 6 matching bases. CDR1 is MDHEN, CDR2 SYDVKM, per germline. The CDR3 has 14 residues. The germline V and J ends were trimmed by 4 bases and 5 bases, with 14 bases remaining between them. The CDR3 DNA follows: TGTGCCAGCAGTTCCCCCGCGGGGACTGAGACCCAGTACTTC. Encoded protein: CASSSPAGTETQYF. Full variable domain (remainder filled in from reference TRBV28 and TRBJ2-5): DVKVTQSSRYLVKRTGEKVFLECVQDMDHENMFWYRQDPGLGLRLIYFSYDVKMKEKGDIPEGYSVSREKKERFSLILESASTNQTSMYLCASSSPAGTETQYFGPGTRLLVL.

This clonotype has a count of ten or more. The V and J genes are TRBV11-3 and TRBJ1-2; D not resolved. Trimming cost V 5 bases and J 5 bases, with 12 bases left between them. The CDR3 is made up of 13 amino acids. Germline V CDR1 and CDR2: SGHNT, YENEEA. In DNA, the CDR3 is TGTGCCAGCAGCCTAAAGAAGCGTTATGGCTACACCTTC. This codes for CASSLKKRYGYTF.

This clonotype was counted ten times or more. The gene calls are TRBV5-1 and TRBJ1-4, with 9 nucleotides matching TRBD1. Germline V gene sequence: CDR1 SGHRS, CDR2 YFSETQ. The CDR3 runs 15 residues. Trimming at V came to 2 bases and at J to 5 bases, leaving 4 bases not matched to a gene. In DNA, the CDR3 is TGCGCCAGCAGCTTAGACGGGACAGGGAATGAAAAACTGTTTTTT. This codes for CASSLDGTGNEKLFF.

The gene calls are TRBV2 and TRBJ2-3; 11 bases fit TRBD2. This CDR3 comprises 17 residues. The junction had 14 bases not matched to a gene; V was cut back by 11 bases and J by 1 base. CDR1 SNHLY and CDR2 FYNNEI come from the germline V gene. CDR3 residues: CASATGTSGSRTDTQYF. The CDR3 DNA is TGTGCCTCAGCTACCGGGACTAGCGGCTCCCGCACAGATACGCAGTATTTT. The variable domain in full, with the rest retrieved from reference TRBV2 and TRBJ2-3, is EPEVTQTPSHQVTQMGQEVILRCVPISNHLYFYWYRQILGQKVEFLVSFYNNEISEKSEIFDDQFSVERPDGSNFTLKIRSTKLEDSAMYFCASATGTSGSRTDTQYFGPGTRLTVL.

This clonotype was seen ten or more times. The CDR3 reads CASSPRTRNGLEETQYF. The CDR3 DNA follows: TGTGCCAGCAGTCCCCGCACGCGGAATGGGCTCGAAGAGACCCAGTACTTC. The chain has TRBV12-3 or TRBV12-4 and TRBJ2-5; the D is unclear. Trimming left V 5 bases short and J 3 bases short, with 22 bases between. CDR3 length equals 17 residues.

Regarding this clonotype: Given a much more abundant clone one base away, this may be a read error. The chain joins TRBV6-2 or TRBV6-3 to TRBJ2-5, with 8 bases matching TRBD2. The CDR3 totals 16 residues. Germline V lookup: CDR1 MNHEY, CDR2 SVGEGT. In nucleotides, the CDR3 is TGTGCCAGCAGTACTACTAGCGGAACCTTCCAAGGGACCCAGTACTTC. Protein: CASSTTSGTFQGTQYF.